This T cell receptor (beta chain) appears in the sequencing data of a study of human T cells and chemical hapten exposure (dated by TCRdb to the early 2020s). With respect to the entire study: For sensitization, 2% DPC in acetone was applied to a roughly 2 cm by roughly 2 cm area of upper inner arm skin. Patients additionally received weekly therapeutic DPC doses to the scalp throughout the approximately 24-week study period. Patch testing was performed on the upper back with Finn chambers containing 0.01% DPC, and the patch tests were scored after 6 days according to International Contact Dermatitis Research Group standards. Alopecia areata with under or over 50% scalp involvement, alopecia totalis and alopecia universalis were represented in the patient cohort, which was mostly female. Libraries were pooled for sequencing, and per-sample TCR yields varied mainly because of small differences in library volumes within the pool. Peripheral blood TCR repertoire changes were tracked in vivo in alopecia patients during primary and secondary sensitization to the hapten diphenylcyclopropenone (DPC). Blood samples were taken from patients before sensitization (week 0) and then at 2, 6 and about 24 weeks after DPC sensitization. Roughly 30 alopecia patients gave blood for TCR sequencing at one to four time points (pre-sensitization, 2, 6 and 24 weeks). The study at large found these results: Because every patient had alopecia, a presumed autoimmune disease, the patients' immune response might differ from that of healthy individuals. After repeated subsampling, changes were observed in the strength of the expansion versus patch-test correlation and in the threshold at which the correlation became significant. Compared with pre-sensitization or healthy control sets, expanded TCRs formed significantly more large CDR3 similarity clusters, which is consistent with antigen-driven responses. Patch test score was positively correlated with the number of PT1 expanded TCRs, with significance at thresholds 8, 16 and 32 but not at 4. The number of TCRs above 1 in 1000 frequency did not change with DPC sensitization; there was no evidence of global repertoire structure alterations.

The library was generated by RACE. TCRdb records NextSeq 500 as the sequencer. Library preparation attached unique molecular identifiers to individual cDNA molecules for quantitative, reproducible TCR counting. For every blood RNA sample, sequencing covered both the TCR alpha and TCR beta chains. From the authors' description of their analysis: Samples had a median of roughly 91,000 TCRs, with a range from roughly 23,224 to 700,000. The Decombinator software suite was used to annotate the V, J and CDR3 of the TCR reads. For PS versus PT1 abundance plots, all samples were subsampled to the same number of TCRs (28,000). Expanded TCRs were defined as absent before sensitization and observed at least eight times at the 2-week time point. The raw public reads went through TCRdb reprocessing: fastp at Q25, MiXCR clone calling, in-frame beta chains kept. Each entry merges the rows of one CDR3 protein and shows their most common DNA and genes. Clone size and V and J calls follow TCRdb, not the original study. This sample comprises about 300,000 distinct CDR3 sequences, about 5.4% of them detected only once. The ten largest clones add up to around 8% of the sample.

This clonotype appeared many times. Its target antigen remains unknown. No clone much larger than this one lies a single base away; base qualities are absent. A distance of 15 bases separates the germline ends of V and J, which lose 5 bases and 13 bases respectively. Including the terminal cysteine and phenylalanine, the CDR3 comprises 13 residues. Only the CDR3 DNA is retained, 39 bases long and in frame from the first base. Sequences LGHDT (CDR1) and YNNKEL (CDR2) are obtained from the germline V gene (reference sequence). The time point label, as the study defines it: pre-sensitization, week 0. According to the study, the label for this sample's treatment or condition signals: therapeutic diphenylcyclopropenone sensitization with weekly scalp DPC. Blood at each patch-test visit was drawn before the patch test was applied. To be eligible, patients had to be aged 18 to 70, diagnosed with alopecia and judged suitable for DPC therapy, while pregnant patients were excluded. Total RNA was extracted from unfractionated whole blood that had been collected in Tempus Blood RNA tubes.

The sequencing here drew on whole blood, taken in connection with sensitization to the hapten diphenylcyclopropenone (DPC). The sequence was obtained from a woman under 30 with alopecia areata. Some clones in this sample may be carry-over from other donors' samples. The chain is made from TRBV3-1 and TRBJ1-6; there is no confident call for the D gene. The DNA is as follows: TGTGCCAGCAGCTCCTTTGGGATTCACCCCCTCCACTTT. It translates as CASSSFGIHPLHF.